One T cell receptor beta chain is described in this entry. Its specificity is not known. Primers: 60 Vbeta forward and 13 Jbeta reverse. The repertoire was sequenced with immunoSEQ multiplex PCR; TCRdb's copy has only in-frame clones and lacks some. The sample consists of 200,000 to 250,000 clones, roughly 82% of them appearing once. These data belong to a study of cytomegalovirus exposure and HLA in healthy donors. The wider study: Researchers previously reported finding about 110 million unique TCR beta sequences from some 180 million T cells.

Study outcomes and limitations: Only CMV serostatus was available as immune exposure information.

Material for sequencing was PBMCs. This TCR was recovered from a woman aged 40 to 55 in good health and CMV-seropositive.

The CDR3 region is CASGGGGANEKLFF. The CDR3 coding sequence is TGTGCCAGCGGGGGGGGCGGGGCTAATGAAAAACTGTTTTTT. V usage is TRBV6-5 and J usage is TRBJ1-4, with TRBD1 as a possible D gene (6 bases). The CDR3 sequence is 14 residues long. V was pared by 8 bases and J by 3 bases, with 13 bases between. Per germline, CDR1 MNHEY and CDR2 SVGAGI.